Presented here are 10 T cell receptor beta chains from one specimen sequenced in a study of T cell repertoires in ileal Crohn's disease. Time point here: neoterminal ileum biopsy at postoperative endoscopy, about 6 months after surgery. Measured with immunoSEQ multiplex PCR; TCRdb has only the in-frame clones, and not every one. This sample has some 15,000 clones, with roughly three quarters found just once. What was sequenced was ileal tissue. All receptors derive from an adult with Crohn's disease.

This clone was seen only a few times. This chain uses TRBV4-2 with TRBJ2-1; a weak D match, TRBD2 (6 bases). The ends were cut back, 4 bases at V and 0 bases at J, with 16 bases in the middle. CDR1 and CDR2 from the germline V gene are LGHNA and YNFKEQ. This CDR3 is built from 17 residues. The DNA for the CDR3 is TGTGCCAGCAGCCCTCTGGGGCGGGGTAGCTCCTACAATGAGCAGTTCTTC. Amino acids: CASSPLGRGSSYNEQFF.

The chain links TRBV19 to TRBJ2-3; the D is unclear. Germline assignment: CDR1 LNHDA and CDR2 SQIVND (reference sequence). The ends were cut back, 1 base at V and 5 bases at J, with 1 base in the middle. The CDR3 loop spans 11 amino acids. Written as DNA, the CDR3 is TGTGCCAGTAGTATAGGAGATACGCAGTATTTT. It codes for CASSIGDTQYF.

The gene calls are TRBV2 and TRBJ1-1; TRBD1 might be the D (5 bases). The V gene lost 10 bases and the J gene lost 4 bases, with 10 bases spanning the gap. CDR3 length: 11 residues. Per the germline V gene, CDR1 is SNHLY and CDR2 is FYNNEI. In DNA form, the CDR3 reads TGTGCCACCCTGAGGGGCACTGAAGCTTTCTTT. It is translated as CATLRGTEAFF. Full variable domain (outside the CDR3, taken from reference TRBV2 and TRBJ1-1): EPEVTQTPSHQVTQMGQEVILRCVPISNHLYFYWYRQILGQKVEFLVSFYNNEISEKSEIFDDQFSVERPDGSNFTLKIRSTKLEDSAMYFCATLRGTEAFFGQGTRLTVV.

This clone has more than one count but fewer than ten. The chain uses TRBV2 and TRBJ2-7; D remains unclear. Trimming pared 1 base from V and 3 bases from J, leaving 7 bases between. CDR3 size: 13 residues. CDR1 is SNHLY, CDR2 FYNNEI, per germline. CDR3 sequence (DNA): TGTGCCAGCAGTGAAGGGGTCGGCTACGAGCAGTACTTC. It is translated as CASSEGVGYEQYF.

The chain employs TRBV9 and TRBJ2-3; unclear D gene. Trimming left V 0 bases short and J 5 bases short, with 10 bases between. From germline, CDR1 is SGDLS and CDR2 YYNGEE. The CDR3 totals 14 residues. CDR3 region: CASSVDILGDTQYF. The CDR3 DNA sequence: TGTGCCAGCAGCGTAGATATCTTGGGAGATACGCAGTATTTT.

The rearrangement links TRBV5-4 to TRBJ2-1; 11 bases fit TRBD2. In germline, CDR1 is SGHNT, CDR2 YYREEE (reference sequence). The CDR3 has 16 residues. The ends lost 1 base at V and 10 bases at J; junction bases unmatched: 10. CDR3 in amino acids: CASSLRSVLAGAEQFF. DNA of the CDR3: TGTGCCAGCAGCTTGAGGTCTGTACTAGCGGGGGCCGAGCAGTTCTTC.

The chain has TRBV7-2 and TRBJ1-5, with unresolved D. Germline loops: CDR1 SGHTA, CDR2 FQGNSA. This CDR3 is built from 13 residues. The V and J ends lost 5 bases and 4 bases respectively, with 9 bases between them. The CDR3 DNA is TGTGCCAGCAGCAGAAACAGAAATCAGCCCCAGCATTTT. Its translation is CASSRNRNQPQHF.

CDR3 sequence reads: CASSVESGTTEAFF. In DNA form, the CDR3 reads TGTGCCAGCAGCGTAGAATCAGGGACGACTGAAGCTTTCTTT. This chain connects TRBV9 to TRBJ1-1; the D gene is possibly TRBD1 (5 bases). The germline gives CDR1 SGDLS, CDR2 YYNGEE. V was pared by 0 bases and J by 5 bases, with 11 bases between. The CDR3 runs 14 residues.

The chain combines TRBV28 with TRBJ1-4; 7 bases are shared with TRBD1. Losses at the gene ends were 5 bases for V and 8 bases for J; bases not matched to a gene: 14. The V gene's germline CDR1 is MDHEN and CDR2 SYDVKM. This CDR3 has 16 residues. The CDR3 reads CASSHPRGQHVEKLFF. The CDR3 coding sequence is TGTGCCAGCAGTCATCCGAGGGGGCAGCACGTGGAAAAACTGTTTTTT.

CDR3 nucleotides: TGTGCCAGCACCACCCTTGTAGGGGCAGCTACTAACTATGGCTACACCTTC. It is translated as CASTTLVGAATNYGYTF. The chain recombines TRBV2 with TRBJ1-2, with a weak D call TRBD1 (5 bases). The CDR3 runs 17 residues. Deletions cut 7 bases from V and 0 bases from J, with 21 bases between. Germline V gene data show CDR1 as SNHLY and CDR2 as FYNNEI.